This T cell receptor beta chain was recovered during a study of CD8 T cells in Susac syndrome. Germline CDR1 is LNHDA and CDR2 is SQIVND (reference sequence). Trimming removed 5 bases from V and 6 bases from J, with 6 bases in between. This CDR3 region has 11 residues. Reverse transcription of roughly 0.5 to 1 ug RNA used random hexamers. In TCRdb, the immunoSEQ multiplex PCR reads were re-called with MiXCR into one record per CDR3 protein. Among 27,000 or so distinct CDR3 sequences listed, about 95% were seen once. The sequence came from a human donor in good health. The rearrangement links TRBV19 to TRBJ2-3; D remains ambiguous. Material: CD8+ T cells from PBMCs. The CDR3 loop is CASSPHDTQYF. CDR3 in DNA: TGTGCCAGTAGTCCGCATGATACGCAGTATTTT.